This entry concerns a single T cell receptor (beta chain). Its specificity is not known. The data derive from a study of T cells expressing NK-cell markers. Overall study context: Sorted CD3+CD56+NKG2C+, CD3+CD56+NKG2C- and CD3+CD56-NKG2C+ T cells provided the TCR beta repertoires. Within the sequenced cohort of eight donors, seven exhibited HCMV seropositivity and one was seronegative.

TCRdb re-called the 5' RACE reads, yielding one record per CDR3 amino acid sequence without DNA. Listed are 550,000 or so distinct CDR3 sequences; 3% to 4.5% falls within the top ten. Overall study findings and caveats: Also leading the CD3+CD56-NKG2C+ fraction in a handful of donors were these clonotypes. Dominant NKG2C+ clonotypes made up about 1.0-7.0% of CD8+ T cells in six donors.

The germline CDR1 and CDR2 sequences are MGHRA and YSYEKL. The CDR3 runs 15 residues. This rearrangement joins TRBV4-1 to TRBJ2-2; lacking DNA, the TRBD1 call made by TCRdb goes unchecked. Input material: blood T cells: a sorted CD56 or NKG2C T cell subset, CD4+ or CD8+ T cells, or bulk PBMC T cells (not recorded which). This clonotype originated in a man between 18 and 29 years old in good health. This CDR3 reads CASSEYGSGVGELFF.